The T cell receptor (beta chain) under discussion was sequenced for a study of cytomegalovirus exposure and HLA in healthy donors. The PCR used 60 Vbeta and 13 Jbeta primers. The repertoire was sequenced with immunoSEQ multiplex PCR; TCRdb's copy has only in-frame clones and lacks some. The table has 180,000 or so clones, more than 80% seen once. The clonotype comes from a woman in her late teens or twenties in good health and CMV-seropositive. Sequenced input: PBMCs.

CDR3 protein: CASSLDGSQRTQYF. CDR3 sequence (DNA): TGTGCCAGCAGCTTAGACGGGTCACAGCGGACGCAGTATTTT. The chain combines TRBV7-8 with TRBJ2-3; D perhaps matches TRBD2 (5 bases). The length of the CDR3 is 14 residues. Trimming took 1 base from V and 9 from J, leaving 14 bases between them. Germline lookup yields CDR1 SGHVS and CDR2 FQNEAQ.